Listed below are T cell receptor beta chains from one sample, sequenced in a study of T cells in Graves' hyperthyroidism and ophthalmopathy. TCRdb reprocessed the multiplex PCR reads with MiXCR, giving one entry per CDR3 protein. The sample holds 300,000 to 500,000 distinct CDR3 sequences, over 12% seen once. Sequencing was done on a sample of blood. All receptors derive from a man in his fifties or sixties with Graves' ophthalmopathy. The CDR3 runs from the conserved cysteine through the conserved F or W. The order of the fields is V gene, CDR3 length, J gene, clone size, D gene, CDR3 protein, CDR3 DNA. A D gene is named only where the DNA matches it firmly. Expanded clones are given a class, and other clones once, few, many or no size at all.

TRBV9	17	TRBJ2-3	NA	TRBD2	CASRPPGLAGGADTQYF	TGTGCCAGCAGGCCCCCAGGACTAGCGGGAGGGGCAGATACGCAGTATTTT
TRBV20-1	12	TRBJ1-2	NA	NA	CSVNGGRHGYTF	TGCAGTGTCAACGGGGGTCGTCATGGCTACACCTTC
TRBV18	16	TRBJ2-6	NA	NA	CASSPRQGGGANVLTF	TGTGCCAGCTCACCACGACAGGGAGGTGGGGCCAACGTCCTGACTTTC
TRBV27	14	TRBJ2-7	NA	TRBD1	CAGSSGTGSYEQYF	TGTGCCGGCAGTTCCGGGACAGGCTCCTACGAGCAGTACTTC
TRBV30	13	TRBJ2-1	many	NA	CAWSVNSYNEQFF	TGTGCCTGGAGTGTTAATTCTTACAATGAGCAGTTCTTC
TRBV28	16	TRBJ2-4	NA	NA	CASSFYASGESDIQYF	TGTGCCAGCAGTTTTTATGCGTCAGGGGAAAGTGACATTCAGTACTTC
TRBV7-9	16	TRBJ2-7	few	NA	CASSLALPGSPYEQYF	TGTGCCAGCAGCTTAGCTCTTCCGGGGTCCCCCTACGAGCAGTACTTC
TRBV4-1	18	TRBJ1-5	NA	NA	CASSQDGGGYGYNQPQHF	TGCGCCAGCAGCCAAGATGGGGGAGGGTATGGGTACAATCAGCCCCAGCATTTT
TRBV29-1	14	TRBJ2-6	few	NA	CSAGEHSGANVLTF	TGCAGCGCTGGGGAGCACTCTGGGGCCAACGTCCTGACTTTC
TRBV5-6	11	TRBJ1-2	NA	NA	CASSLDYGHTF	TGTGCCAGCAGCTTGGATTATGGCCACACCTTC
TRBV7-6	15	TRBJ1-2	few	NA	CASSLRSHLNYGYTF	TGTGCCAGCAGCTTACGATCTCACCTTAACTATGGCTACACCTTC
TRBV30	13	TRBJ1-5	many	NA	CAWSVGGGQPQHF	TGTGCCTGGAGTGTAGGGGGAGGCCAGCCCCAGCATTTT
TRBV5-4	13	TRBJ2-1	few	NA	CASSLPGYNEQFF	TGTGCCAGCAGCTTGCCGGGCTACAATGAGCAGTTCTTC
TRBV12-3/TRBV12-4	14	TRBJ2-7	many	NA	CASSLRTDYYEQYF	TGTGCCAGCAGTTTAAGGACAGACTACTACGAGCAGTACTTC
TRBV9	16	TRBJ2-2	many	NA	CASSVGGRSNTGELFF	TGTGCCAGCAGCGTAGGAGGGAGGTCGAACACCGGGGAGCTGTTTTTT
TRBV6-1	14	TRBJ1-1	many	NA	CASRYGDINTEAFF	TGTGCCAGCAGATATGGGGATATTAACACTGAAGCTTTCTTT
TRBV4-1	15	TRBJ2-1	few	NA	CASSQSPGAPNEQFF	TGCGCCAGCAGCCAATCCCCGGGAGCCCCCAATGAGCAGTTCTTC
TRBV7-9	14	TRBJ2-1	few	TRBD2	CASSPREGHNEQFF	TGTGCCAGCAGCCCGCGGGAGGGGCACAATGAGCAGTTCTTC
TRBV9	15	TRBJ2-3	NA	NA	CASSAGGGPPDTQYF	TGTGCCAGCAGTGCAGGAGGGGGGCCCCCGGATACGCAGTATTTT
TRBV28	15	TRBJ2-5	many	TRBD1	CASSLSSGGRETQYF	TGTGCCAGCAGTTTATCCTCAGGGGGCAGGGAGACCCAGTACTTC
TRBV9	17	TRBJ2-5	NA	TRBD2	CASSLRLAGVGQETQYF	TGTGCCAGCAGCTTACGACTAGCGGGAGTGGGCCAAGAGACCCAGTACTTC
TRBV20-1	14	TRBJ1-1	few	NA	CSARRDGVYTEAFF	TGCAGTGCTAGACGAGACGGGGTATACACTGAAGCTTTCTTT
TRBV7-9	12	TRBJ1-1	NA	TRBD1	CASSADRDEAFF	TGTGCCAGCAGCGCAGACAGGGATGAAGCTTTCTTT
TRBV11-2	15	TRBJ1-3	many	NA	CASSYDRTSGNTIYF	TGTGCCAGCAGCTATGACAGGACCTCTGGAAACACCATATATTTT
TRBV5-8	15	TRBJ2-7	many	TRBD2	CASSPGTSGVYEQYF	TGTGCCAGCAGCCCGGGGACGAGCGGGGTCTACGAGCAGTACTTC
TRBV5-6	14	TRBJ2-1	NA	TRBD2	CASSKGLVVNEQFF	TGTGCCAGCAGCAAGGGACTAGTGGTTAATGAGCAGTTCTTC
TRBV19	14	TRBJ2-1	NA	TRBD2	CASRDGRRYNEQFF	TGTGCCAGTCGGGACGGGAGGCGGTACAATGAGCAGTTCTTC